This T cell receptor beta chain was observed in a study of regulatory T cells in long-lasting Graves disease. The overall study: Positive TSH receptor antibodies alongside over 5 years of antithyroid drugs were what marked Graves' disease as persistent. Whole-study results and caveats: Persistent patients had a count of shared public clonotypes (over 2,500) that exceeded that of new patients (966).

Time point given: persistent/refractory GD, antithyroid drugs over 5 years with positive TRAb. The TCR library was made from RNA that had been extracted from PBMCs in TRIzol. Blood from the periphery, approximately 8.6 milliliters in all, was drawn into EDTA tubes. Relying on iRepertoire HTBI primers and Arm-PCR of CDR3 regions, the team built TCR beta libraries. TCRdb used MiXCR to reprocess the multiplex PCR reads, holding one entry per CDR3 protein. In the table there are roughly 400,000 distinct CDR3 sequences, roughly 21% of which are singletons. V shed 3 bases and J shed 0 bases, with 10 bases lying between them. Germline-derived CDR1 and CDR2 are SGHRS and YFSETQ. The CDR3 is 15 residues long. This clonotype was seen a few times. Its antigen is still unknown.

This material consisted of peripheral blood mononuclear cells (PBMCs), taken when the disease was refractory, from a patient treated with antithyroid drugs. The V and J genes are TRBV5-1 and TRBJ1-5; TRBD1 might be the D (5 bases). This sequence was found in a female donor with Graves disease. CDR3 coding DNA: TGCGCCAGCAGCTGGGACGGCCATAGCAATCAGCCCCAGCATTTT. Protein product: CASSWDGHSNQPQHF.